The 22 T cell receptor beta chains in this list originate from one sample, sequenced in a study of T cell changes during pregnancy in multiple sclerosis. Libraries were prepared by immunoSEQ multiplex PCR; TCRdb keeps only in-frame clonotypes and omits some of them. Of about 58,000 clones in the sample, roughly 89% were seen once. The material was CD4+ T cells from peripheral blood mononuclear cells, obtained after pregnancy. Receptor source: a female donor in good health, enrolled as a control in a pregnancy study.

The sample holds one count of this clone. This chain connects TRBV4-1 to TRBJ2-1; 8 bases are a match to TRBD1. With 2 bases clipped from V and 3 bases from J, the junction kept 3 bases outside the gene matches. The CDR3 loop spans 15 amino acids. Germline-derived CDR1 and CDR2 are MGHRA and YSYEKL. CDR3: CASSQNRGSYNEQFF. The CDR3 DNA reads TGCGCCAGCAGCCAAAACAGGGGGAGCTACAATGAGCAGTTCTTC.

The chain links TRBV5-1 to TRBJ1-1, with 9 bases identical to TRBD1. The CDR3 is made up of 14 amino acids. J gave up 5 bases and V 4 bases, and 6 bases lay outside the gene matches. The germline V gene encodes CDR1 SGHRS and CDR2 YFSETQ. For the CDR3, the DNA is TGCGCCAGCAGCGGGGGGACAGGGCAAACTGAAGCTTTCTTT. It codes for CASSGGTGQTEAFF.

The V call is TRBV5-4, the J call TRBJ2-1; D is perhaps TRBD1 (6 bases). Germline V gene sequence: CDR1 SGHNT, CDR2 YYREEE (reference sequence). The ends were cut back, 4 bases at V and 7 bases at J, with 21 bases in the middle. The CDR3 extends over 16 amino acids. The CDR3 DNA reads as TGTGCCAGCAGCCCGGACCGAGGGGGTTTCGGGAATGAGCAGTTCTTC. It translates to CASSPDRGGFGNEQFF.

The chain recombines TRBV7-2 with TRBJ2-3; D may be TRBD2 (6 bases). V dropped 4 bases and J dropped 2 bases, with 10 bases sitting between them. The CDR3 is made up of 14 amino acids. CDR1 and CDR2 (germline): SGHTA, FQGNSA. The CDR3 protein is CASSSGLYTDTQYF. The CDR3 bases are TGTGCCAGCAGCTCGGGACTCTACACAGATACGCAGTATTTT. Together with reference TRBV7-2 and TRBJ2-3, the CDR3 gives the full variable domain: GAGVSQSPSNKVTEKGKDVELRCDPISGHTALYWYRQSLGQGLEFLIYFQGNSAPDKSGLPSDRFSAERTGGSVSTLTIQRTQQEDSAVYLCASSSGLYTDTQYFGPGTRLTVL.

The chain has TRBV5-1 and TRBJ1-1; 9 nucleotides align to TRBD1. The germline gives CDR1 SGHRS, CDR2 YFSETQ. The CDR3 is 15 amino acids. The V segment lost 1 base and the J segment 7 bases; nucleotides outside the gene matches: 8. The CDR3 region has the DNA TGCGCCAGCAGCTTGAACCAGGGACAGGGTAGTGAAGCTTTCTTT. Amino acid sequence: CASSLNQGQGSEAFF. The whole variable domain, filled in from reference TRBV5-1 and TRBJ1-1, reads KAGVTQTPRYLIKTRGQQVTLSCSPISGHRSVSWYQQTPGQGLQFLFEYFSETQRNKGNFPGRFSGRQFSNSRSEMNVSTLELGDSALYLCASSLNQGQGSEAFFGQGTRLTVV.

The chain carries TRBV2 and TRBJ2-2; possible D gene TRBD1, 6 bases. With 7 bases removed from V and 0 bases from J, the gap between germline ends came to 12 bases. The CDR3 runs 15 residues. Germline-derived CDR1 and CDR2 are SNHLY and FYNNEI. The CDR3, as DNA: TGTGCCAGCACAAAGGACAGAGCGAACACCGGGGAGCTGTTTTTT. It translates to CASTKDRANTGELFF.

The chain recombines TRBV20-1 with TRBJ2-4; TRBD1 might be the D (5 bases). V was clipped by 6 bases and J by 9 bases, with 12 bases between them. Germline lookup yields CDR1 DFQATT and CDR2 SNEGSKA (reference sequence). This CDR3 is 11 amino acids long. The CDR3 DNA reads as TGCAGTGCCCCCCGTGGGGCCATTCAGTACTTC. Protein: CSAPRGAIQYF.

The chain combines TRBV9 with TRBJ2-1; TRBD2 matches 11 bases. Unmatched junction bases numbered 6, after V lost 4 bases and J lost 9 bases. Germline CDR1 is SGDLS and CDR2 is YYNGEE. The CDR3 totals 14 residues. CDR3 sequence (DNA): TGTGCCAGCAGCCTTACTAGCGGGGGTGGTGAGCAGTTCTTC. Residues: CASSLTSGGGEQFF. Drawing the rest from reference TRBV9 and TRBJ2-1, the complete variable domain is DSGVTQTPKHLITATGQRVTLRCSPRSGDLSVYWYQQSLDQGLQFLIQYYNGEERAKGNILERFSAQQFPDLHSELNLSSLELGDSALYFCASSLTSGGGEQFFGPGTRLTVL.

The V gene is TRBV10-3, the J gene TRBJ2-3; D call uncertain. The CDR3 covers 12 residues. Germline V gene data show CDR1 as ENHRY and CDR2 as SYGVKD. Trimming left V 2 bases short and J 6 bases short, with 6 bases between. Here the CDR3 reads CAISEIFDTQYF. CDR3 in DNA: TGTGCCATCAGTGAGATATTCGATACGCAGTATTTT.

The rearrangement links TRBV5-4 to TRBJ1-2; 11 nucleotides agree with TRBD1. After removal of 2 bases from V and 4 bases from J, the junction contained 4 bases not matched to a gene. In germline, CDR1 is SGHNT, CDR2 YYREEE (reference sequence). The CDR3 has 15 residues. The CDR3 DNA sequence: TGTGCCAGCAGCTTTCCCGGGACAGGGGGCTATGGCTACACCTTC. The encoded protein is CASSFPGTGGYGYTF.

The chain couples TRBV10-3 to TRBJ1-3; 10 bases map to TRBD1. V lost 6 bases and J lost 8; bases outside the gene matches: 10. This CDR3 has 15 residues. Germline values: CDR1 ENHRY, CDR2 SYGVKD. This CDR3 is CAISAPGQGSDTIYF. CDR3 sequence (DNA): TGTGCCATCAGCGCCCCGGGACAGGGGTCCGACACCATATATTTT.

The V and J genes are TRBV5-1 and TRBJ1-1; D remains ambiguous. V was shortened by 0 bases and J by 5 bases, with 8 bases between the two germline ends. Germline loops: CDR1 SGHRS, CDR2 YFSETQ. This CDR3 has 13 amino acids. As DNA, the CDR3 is TGCGCCAGCAGCTTGGGAGGGAGGACTGAAGCTTTCTTT. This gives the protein CASSLGGRTEAFF.

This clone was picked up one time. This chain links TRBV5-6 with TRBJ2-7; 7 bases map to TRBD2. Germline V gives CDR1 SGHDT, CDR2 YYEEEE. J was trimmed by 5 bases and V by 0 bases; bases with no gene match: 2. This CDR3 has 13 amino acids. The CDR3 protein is CASSLAGRDEQYF. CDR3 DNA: TGTGCCAGCAGCTTGGCAGGGAGGGACGAGCAGTACTTC.

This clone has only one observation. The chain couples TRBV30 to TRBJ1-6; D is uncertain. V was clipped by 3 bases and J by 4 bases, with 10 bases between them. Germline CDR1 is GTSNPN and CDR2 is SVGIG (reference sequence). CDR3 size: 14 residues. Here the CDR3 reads CAWSEGPYNSPLHF. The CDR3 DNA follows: TGTGCCTGGAGCGAGGGCCCTTATAATTCACCCCTCCACTTT.

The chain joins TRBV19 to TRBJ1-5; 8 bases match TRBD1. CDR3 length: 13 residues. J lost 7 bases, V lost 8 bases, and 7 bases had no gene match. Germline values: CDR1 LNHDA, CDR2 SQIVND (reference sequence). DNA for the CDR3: TGTGCCAGTCGAAGGACAGGGCAGCAGCCCCAGCATTTT. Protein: CASRRTGQQPQHF.

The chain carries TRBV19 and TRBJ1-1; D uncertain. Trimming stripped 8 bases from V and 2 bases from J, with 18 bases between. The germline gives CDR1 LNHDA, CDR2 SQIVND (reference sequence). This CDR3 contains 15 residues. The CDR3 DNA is TGTGCCAGTCTTGGTGACTCCCTCGGAAACACTGAAGCTTTCTTT. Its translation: CASLGDSLGNTEAFF. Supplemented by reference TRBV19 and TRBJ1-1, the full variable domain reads DGGITQSPKYLFRKEGQNVTLSCEQNLNHDAMYWYRQDPGQGLRLIYYSQIVNDFQKGDIAEGYSVSREKKESFPLTVTSAQKNPTAFYLCASLGDSLGNTEAFFGQGTRLTVV.

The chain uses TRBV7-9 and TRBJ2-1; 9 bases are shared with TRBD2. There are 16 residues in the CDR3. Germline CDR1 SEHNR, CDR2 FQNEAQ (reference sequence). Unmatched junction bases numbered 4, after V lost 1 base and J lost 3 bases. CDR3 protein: CASSLVLAGFYNEQFF. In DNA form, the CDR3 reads TGTGCCAGCAGCTTAGTTCTAGCGGGGTTCTACAATGAGCAGTTCTTC.

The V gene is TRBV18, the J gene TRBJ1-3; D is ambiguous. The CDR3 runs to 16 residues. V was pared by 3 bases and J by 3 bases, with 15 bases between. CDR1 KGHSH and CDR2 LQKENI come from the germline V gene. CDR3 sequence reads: CASSPESITVGNTIYF. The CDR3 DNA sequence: TGTGCCAGCTCACCCGAGAGCATCACCGTTGGAAACACCATATATTTT.

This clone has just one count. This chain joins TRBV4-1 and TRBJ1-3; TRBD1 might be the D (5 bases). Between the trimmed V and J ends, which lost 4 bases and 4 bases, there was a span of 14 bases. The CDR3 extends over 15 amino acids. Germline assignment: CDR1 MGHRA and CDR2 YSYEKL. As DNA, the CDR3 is TGCGCCAGCAGCCTACAAGGGCAGGGAGGAAACACCATATATTTT. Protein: CASSLQGQGGNTIYF.

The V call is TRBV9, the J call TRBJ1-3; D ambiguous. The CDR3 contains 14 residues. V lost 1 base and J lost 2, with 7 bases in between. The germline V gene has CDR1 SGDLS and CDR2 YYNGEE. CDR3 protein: CASSVIIAGNTIYF. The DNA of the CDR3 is TGTGCCAGCAGCGTAATAATCGCTGGAAACACCATATATTTT.

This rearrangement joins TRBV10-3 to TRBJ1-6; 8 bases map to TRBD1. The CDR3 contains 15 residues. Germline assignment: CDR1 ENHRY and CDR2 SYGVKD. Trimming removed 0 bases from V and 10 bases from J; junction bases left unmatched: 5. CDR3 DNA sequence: TGTGCCATCAGTGAGTCAAACAGGGGGTCGTCACCCCTCCACTTT. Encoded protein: CAISESNRGSSPLHF.

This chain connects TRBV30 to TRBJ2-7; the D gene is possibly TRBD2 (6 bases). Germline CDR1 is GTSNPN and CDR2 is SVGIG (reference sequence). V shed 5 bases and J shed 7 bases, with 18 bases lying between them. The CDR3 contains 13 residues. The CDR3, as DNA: TGTGCCTGGGCGGGGCGCCGGTTTGGGGAGCAGTACTTC. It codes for CAWAGRRFGEQYF.